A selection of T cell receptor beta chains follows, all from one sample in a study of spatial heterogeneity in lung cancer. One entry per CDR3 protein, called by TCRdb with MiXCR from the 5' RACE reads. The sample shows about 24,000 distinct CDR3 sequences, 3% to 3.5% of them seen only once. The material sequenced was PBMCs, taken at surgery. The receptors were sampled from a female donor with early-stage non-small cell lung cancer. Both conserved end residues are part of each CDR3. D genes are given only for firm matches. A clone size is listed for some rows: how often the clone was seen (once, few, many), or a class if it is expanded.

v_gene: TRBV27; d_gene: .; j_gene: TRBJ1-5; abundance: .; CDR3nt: TGTGCCAGCAGTCCCCGACTTGGTCAGTCCCAGCATTTT; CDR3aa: CASSPRLGQSQHF
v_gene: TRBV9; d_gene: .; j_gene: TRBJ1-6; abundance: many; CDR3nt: TGTGCCAGCAGCGAGGGACCGCCTAATTCACCCCTCCACTTT; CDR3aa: CASSEGPPNSPLHF
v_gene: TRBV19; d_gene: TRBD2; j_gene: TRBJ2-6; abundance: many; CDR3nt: TGTGCCACCCTGGGGACTAGCGGGAGGATTACTGGGGCCAACGTCCTGACTTTC; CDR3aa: CATLGTSGRITGANVLTF
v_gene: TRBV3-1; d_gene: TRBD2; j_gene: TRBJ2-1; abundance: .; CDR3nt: TGTGCCAGCAGCCAAAGGGGACTAGCGAGAAGCTCCTACAATGAGCAGTTCTTC; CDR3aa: CASSQRGLARSSYNEQFF
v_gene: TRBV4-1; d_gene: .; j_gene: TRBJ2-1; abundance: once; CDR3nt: TGCACCAGCAGCCAACGAAGCGGGCCTGCTTACAATGAGCAGTTCTTC; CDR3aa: CTSSQRSGPAYNEQFF
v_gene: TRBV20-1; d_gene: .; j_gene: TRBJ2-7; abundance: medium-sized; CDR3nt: TGCAGTGCTGGGCCGGCGCTTGAGCAGTACTTC; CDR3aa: CSAGPALEQYF
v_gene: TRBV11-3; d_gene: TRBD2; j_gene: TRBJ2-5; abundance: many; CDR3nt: TGTGCCAGCAGCCTTACGGGACTAGCGGGAGAGAGAGGAGAGACCCAGTACTTC; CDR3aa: CASSLTGLAGERGETQYF
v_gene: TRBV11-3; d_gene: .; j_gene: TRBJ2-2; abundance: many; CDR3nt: TGTGCCAGCAGCTCATACGAGCTGACCACCGGGGAGCTGTTTTTT; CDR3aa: CASSSYELTTGELFF
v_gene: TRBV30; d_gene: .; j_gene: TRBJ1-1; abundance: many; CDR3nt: TGTGCCTGGAGTGGGGGGCAGCGGTTCAACACTGAAGCTTTCTTT; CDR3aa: CAWSGGQRFNTEAFF
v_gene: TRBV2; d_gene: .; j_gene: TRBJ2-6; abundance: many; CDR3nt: TGTGCCAGCAGTCCAGACAGCTCTGGGGCCAACGTCCTGACTTTC; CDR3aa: CASSPDSSGANVLTF